A selection of T cell receptor beta chains follows, all from one sample in a study of blood T cells in healthy people across ages. TCRdb re-analysed the 5' RACE reads in MiXCR, keeping a single row per CDR3 protein. The data show some 1.6 million distinct CDR3 sequences, roughly 30% seen once. Sequenced: blood. The receptors originated from a woman aged 25 to 39 in good health. Each CDR3 is given with its conserved first and last residue. The D gene is left open where the match is weak. The size field is filled for only some rows; it gives once, few, many or a size class.

16,.,TRBD2,TRBJ2-1,TRBV28,TGTGCCAGCAGCCCTAGCGGGAGGGGTACCTACAATGAGCAGTTCTTC,CASSPSGRGTYNEQFF
17,.,TRBD2,TRBJ2-5,TRBV10-3,TGTGCCATCAGTGAGGGTCTAGCGGGAGGGACCCAAGAGACCCAGTACTTC,CAISEGLAGGTQETQYF
14,.,.,TRBJ1-4,TRBV7-9,TGTGCCAGCAGCTTACAGAGCCGGCTTGAAAAACTGTTTTTT,CASSLQSRLEKLFF
14,many,.,TRBJ2-5,TRBV6-5,TGTGCCAGCAGTCCCGGACCCCGTGGAGAGACCCAGTACTTC,CASSPGPRGETQYF
17,.,TRBD1,TRBJ2-1,TRBV20-1,TGCAGTGCTAGAGTCACTAGGGGACAGGGGGGTTACAATGAGCAGTTCTTC,CSARVTRGQGGYNEQFF
13,.,TRBD2,TRBJ2-7,TRBV3-1,TGTGCCAGCTGCTCTAGCGGGAGTTACGAGCAGTACTTC,CASCSSGSYEQYF
14,.,.,TRBJ2-4,TRBV28,TGTGCCAGCAACTACAGGGTCGGCAAAAACATTCAGTACTTC,CASNYRVGKNIQYF
13,.,TRBD1,TRBJ2-7,TRBV10-1,TGCGCCAGGGGACAGGGGGCATGTTACGAGCAGTACTTC,CARGQGACYEQYF
13,.,.,TRBJ2-5,TRBV9,TGTGCCAGCAGCTCAAGGACCACAGAGACCCAGTACTTC,CASSSRTTETQYF
13,.,.,TRBJ1-1,TRBV29-1,TGCAGCGTTGTATCCAGGGTTGTAAGTGAAGCTTTCTTT,CSVVSRVVSEAFF
19,many,TRBD2,TRBJ2-1,TRBV7-2,TGTGCCAGCAGCCCCACCCCGGGGACTAGCGGGGGGTACTTGAATGAGCAGTTCTTC,CASSPTPGTSGGYLNEQFF
12,few,.,TRBJ1-2,TRBV3-1,TGTGCCAGCAGCCGACAAGTATATGGCTACACCTTC,CASSRQVYGYTF
13,.,.,TRBJ1-5,TRBV6-2/TRBV6-3,TGTGCCAGCAGCGACCGTTTCAATCAGCCCCAGCATTTT,CASSDRFNQPQHF
14,.,.,TRBJ2-1,TRBV18,TGTGCCAGCTCACCAACTAGCTCGAACAGTGAGCAGTTCTTC,CASSPTSSNSEQFF
14,.,.,TRBJ2-3,TRBV7-8,TGTGCCAGCAGCTGGGGTGGGCACACAGATACGCAGTATTTT,CASSWGGHTDTQYF
16,once,.,TRBJ2-5,TRBV5-1,TGCGCCAGCAGCTTGGAAGGTTATGCGGGGAAAGAGACCCAGTACTTC,CASSLEGYAGKETQYF
14,many,.,TRBJ2-7,TRBV29-1,TGCAGCGTTGCCGTGGGGACGGGTTTGGGAGAGCAGTACTTC,CSVAVGTGLGEQYF
13,.,.,TRBJ2-7,TRBV10-3,TGTGCCACCAGTGAAGGGATAGCCTACGAGCAGTACTTC,CATSEGIAYEQYF
13,.,.,TRBJ1-6,TRBV18,TGTGCCAGCTCCGACAGCCTTGATTCACCCCTCCACTTT,CASSDSLDSPLHF
15,.,.,TRBJ2-2,TRBV4-1,TGCGCCAGCAGCCAATCACAGGGTAACACCGGGGAACTGTTTTTT,CASSQSQGNTGELFF
17,few,TRBD2,TRBJ2-7,TRBV27,TGTGCCAGCAGTTTTTCCGCGACTAGCGGGACCCCCTACGAGCAGTACTTC,CASSFSATSGTPYEQYF
16,few,.,TRBJ2-1,TRBV13,TGTGCCAGCAGCTTAATTTGGAGGACCGGGGATAATGAGCAGTTCTTC,CASSLIWRTGDNEQFF
16,few,.,TRBJ2-2,TRBV6-5,TGTGCCAGCAGTTACCAAGGATACGGAAACACCGGGGAGCTGTTTTTT,CASSYQGYGNTGELFF
15,few,.,TRBJ2-3,TRBV7-2,TGTGCCAGCAGCATCCAGGGGGGAAGCACAGATACGCAGTATTTT,CASSIQGGSTDTQYF
15,few,.,TRBJ1-2,TRBV29-1,TGCAGCGTTGACTGGGCACGGGCTTCTAACTATGGCTACACCTTC,CSVDWARASNYGYTF
11,once,.,TRBJ1-2,TRBV29-1,TGCGGCGTTGATCGTCGGCCTGGCTACACCTTC,CGVDRRPGYTF